This T cell receptor (beta chain) is drawn from a study of beta chain features in type 1 diabetes. Overall study results and limits: The study found that naive, central memory and Treg TCRB repertoires appeared more similar in patients than in healthy donors. All four CD4+ subsets of Type 1 diabetes patients contained TCRB CDR3s that were moderately but significantly shorter.

Worth noting for this clone: As yet, its antigen is unknown.

The study reverse transcribed the entire isolated RNA, so it sequenced expressed TCRB transcripts. The protocol was immunoSEQ multiplex PCR, while the TCRdb copy is restricted to in-frame clones and leaves out a portion. The sample lists 150,000 to 170,000 clones, 10% occurring once. The material sequenced was central memory CD4+ T cells from blood. The clonotype was recovered from a man aged 25 to 40 with type 1 diabetes.

The CDR3 loop reads CAWNQPGGTNYGYTF. In DNA, the CDR3 is TGTGCCTGGAACCAGCCCGGAGGGACTAACTATGGCTACACCTTC. The chain carries TRBV30 and TRBJ1-2; no reliable D call. The germline V gene has CDR1 GTSNPN and CDR2 SVGIG (reference sequence). Trimming cost V 4 bases and J 0 bases, with 15 bases left between them. CDR3 length equals 15 residues.